The 4 T cell receptor beta chains reported below all come from one sample, sequenced in a study of T cell changes during pregnancy in multiple sclerosis. The protocol was immunoSEQ multiplex PCR, while the TCRdb copy is restricted to in-frame clones and leaves out a portion. The table shows nearly 110,000 clones, with around 92% occurring only once. The sample here was peripheral blood, taken after pregnancy. The receptors stem from a female donor with multiple sclerosis, enrolled in a pregnancy study.

V gene TRBV5-4 combines with J gene TRBJ2-5; TRBD1 aligns across 8 bases. The germline gives CDR1 SGHNT, CDR2 YYREEE (reference sequence). There are 15 residues in the CDR3. J lost 5 bases, V lost 1 base, and 7 bases had no gene match. This chain's CDR3 is CASSLYQGAGETQYF. In DNA, the CDR3 is TGTGCCAGCAGCTTGTATCAGGGGGCGGGGGAGACCCAGTACTTC. Looking up the rest from reference TRBV5-4 and TRBJ2-5 gives the full variable domain: ETGVTQSPTHLIKTRGQQVTLRCSSQSGHNTVSWYQQALGQGPQFIFQYYREEENGRGNFPPRFSGLQFPNYSSELNVNALELDDSALYLCASSLYQGAGETQYFGPGTRLLVL.

The chain employs TRBV30 and TRBJ2-1; 7 nucleotides agree with TRBD1. V gave up 5 bases and J gave up 1 base; unmatched junction bases: 5. The CDR3 has 14 residues. Germline assignment: CDR1 GTSNPN and CDR2 SVGIG (reference sequence). The CDR3 loop is CAWERDRSYNEQFF. Written as DNA, the CDR3 is TGTGCCTGGGAGAGGGACAGATCCTACAATGAGCAGTTCTTC.

The gene calls are TRBV15 and TRBJ2-5, with 10 bases that match TRBD2. In germline, CDR1 is LNHNV, CDR2 YYDKDF (reference sequence). CDR3 length: 17 amino acids. V trimming: 0 bases; J trimming: 5 bases; junction bases outside the gene matches: 9. The chain's CDR3 is CATSRDTSGALGETQYF. In DNA, the CDR3 is TGTGCCACCAGCAGAGATACTAGCGGGGCCTTGGGGGAGACCCAGTACTTC.

This chain links TRBV19 with TRBJ1-2; 10 bases match TRBD1. CDR1 is LNHDA, CDR2 SQIVND, per germline (reference sequence). The CDR3 runs to 17 residues. V gave up 7 bases and J gave up 8 bases; unmatched junction bases: 19. CDR3: CASTSPQGQGPSRGYTF. The DNA for the CDR3 is TGTGCCAGTACCTCTCCCCAGGGACAGGGGCCCTCCCGGGGCTACACCTTC.